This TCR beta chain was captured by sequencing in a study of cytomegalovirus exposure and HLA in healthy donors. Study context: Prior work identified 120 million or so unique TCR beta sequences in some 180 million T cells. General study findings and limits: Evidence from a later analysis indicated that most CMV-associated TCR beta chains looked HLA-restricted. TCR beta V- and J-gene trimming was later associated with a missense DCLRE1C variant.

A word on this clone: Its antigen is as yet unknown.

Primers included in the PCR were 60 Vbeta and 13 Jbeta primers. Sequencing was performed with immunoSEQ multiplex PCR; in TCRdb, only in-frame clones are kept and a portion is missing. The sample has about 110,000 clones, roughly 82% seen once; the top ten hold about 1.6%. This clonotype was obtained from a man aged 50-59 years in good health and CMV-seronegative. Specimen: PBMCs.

This chain's CDR3 is CASSQGDRGYGYTF. CDR3 sequence (DNA): TGTGCCAGCAGCCAAGGCGACAGGGGCTATGGCTACACCTTC. The V gene is TRBV4-2, the J gene TRBJ1-2; 8 positions agree with TRBD1. In germline, CDR1 is LGHNA, CDR2 YNFKEQ. The J segment lost 4 bases and the V segment lost 1 base, leaving 2 bases of the junction unmatched. The CDR3 is 14 residues long.